This TCR beta chain was captured by sequencing in a study of identical twins (dated by TCRdb to the mid-2010s). For the study in its entirety: TCR alpha and beta repertoires from monozygotic twins, unrelated adults of various ages and cord blood were deep-sequenced to test whether fetal clonotypes persist. Replicate twin experiments were performed at different times using different library preparation protocols to rule out contamination. General findings and caveats noted by the study authors: A weaker excess of twin sharing was found in beta out-of-frame sequences because the signal-to-noise ratio was lowered by fewer shared sequences. Recombination models systematically underestimated out-of-frame TCR alpha sharing in monozygotic twins but agreed with sharing between unrelated individuals. Abundant cord blood beta clonotypes had fewer insertions, young adult naive repertoires showed a similar but weaker trend, and memory repertoires showed no such trend. Compared with coincidental sharing between unrelated individuals, an excess of low generation-probability sequences was observed among out-of-frame TCR alpha sequences shared between twins. Because the same donors could not be followed over many years, the conclusions relied on cross-sectional statistical analysis. Zero-insertion analyses could be partly confounded by invariant T cells such as MAIT and iNKT, though diverse VJ usage argued against such confounding for most clonotypes.

Only healthy Caucasian donors were included. The twin cohort comprised three pairs of female monozygotic twins, all aged about 18 to 29 years. Positive isolation kits from Invitrogen were used to isolate the CD4+ and CD8+ T cell populations. Taken from cysteine to phenylalanine, the CDR3 has 12 residues. Just CDR3 DNA is preserved here, 36 bases in frame from base 1. CDR1 and CDR2 were assigned from the germline V gene as SGHRS and YFSETQ. V loses 3 bases, J loses 4 bases, and the germline ends lie 5 bases apart. This clonotype was seen only a few times. Which antigen it targets is not known. Qualities for individual bases were not recorded, and no much larger clone is one base off. Library preparation used 5' RACE. The data were produced on an Illumina HiSeq 2000. Template switching added a universal primer binding site, and the final cDNA carried a unique molecular identifier that allowed TCR cDNA molecules to be counted accurately. First-strand cDNA for TCR alpha and beta chains was synthesized from specific primers in the conserved constant-segment region. To control for contamination, each cDNA library was double barcoded with a SMART-Mk sample barcode plus Illumina barcodes. Two successive PCR steps introduced TruSeq adapter sequences along with Illumina sample barcodes. TCR alpha and beta cDNA libraries were sequenced on the Illumina HiSeq platform with custom primers. Concerning the study's data processing: Unique molecular identifiers were extracted from raw reads with MiGEC, and CDR3 positions were determined with MiXCR. For each individual, recombination models were inferred using an EM algorithm with the repgenHMM and IGoR tools. The tcR package in R was used for shared clonotype analysis, with sharing normalized by the product of cloneset sizes. Out-of-frame nonproductive sequences were analyzed to study raw recombination free of thymic and clonal selection effects. The raw public reads went through TCRdb reprocessing: fastp at Q25, MiXCR clone calling, in-frame beta chains kept. Each entry is one CDR3 protein sequence, shown with its most common DNA and genes. None of the V and J calls come from the authors' own analysis; TCRdb made them. This sample gives some 440,000 distinct CDR3 sequences in total; more than 20% of them show up just once. The ten largest make up approximately 2.9% of the sample.

These same records also appear under a second study, on T cells expressing NK-cell markers. The second investigation adds: Roughly 8 donors provided sorted CD3+CD56+NKG2C+, CD3+CD56+NKG2C- and CD3+CD56-NKG2C+ T-cell subsets, whose TCR beta-chain repertoires were profiled. Seven of the eight sequenced donors were HCMV-seropositive and one was HCMV-seronegative. To restrict sorting to alphabetaTCR-expressing T cells, an anti-gammadeltaTCR antibody was added in several experiments. For several donors, the dominant CD3+CD56+NKG2C+ clonotypes were among the top 10 CD8+ clonotypes and accounted for about 1.0-7.5% of CD8+ T cells. Those dominant clonotypes were again the most abundant among CD3+CD56-NKG2C+ cells in a handful of donors, at about 25-60.1%. It remained unclear whether the expanded NKG2C-expressing T cell clones were specific for HCMV antigens. Randomly selected healthy volunteers, three men and five women, were used as the eight sequenced donors. A commercial ELISA kit detecting HCMV-specific IgG in serum was used to determine HCMV serostatus. MIGEC was used to demultiplex reads and group reads by UMI, and MiTCR was used to assemble and quantify clonotypes. Only TCR cDNA sequences supported by at least two reads were kept to exclude erroneous sequences. Downstream repertoire analysis used the tcR package, and clonotypes were matched across fractions by CDR3 nucleotide sequence plus V segment. VDJmatch was used to annotate antigen specificity against VDJdb, with one amino acid substitution allowed in CDR3.

The chain is made from TRBV5-1 and TRBJ2-1, with the D gene uncertain. The clonotype was recovered from a woman in her late teens or twenties in good health. Sequencing was performed on CD4+ T cells sorted from blood. The DNA sequence follows: TGCGCCAGCAGCTCGGATTACAATGAGCAGTTCTTC. This codes for CASSSDYNEQFF. This CDR3, with the reference TRBV5-1 and TRBJ2-1 proteins standing in past its ends, gives the full variable domain KAGVTQTPRYLIKTRGQQVTLSCSPISGHRSVSWYQQTPGQGLQFLFEYFSETQRNKGNFPGRFSGRQFSNSRSEMNVSTLELGDSALYLCASSSDYNEQFFGPGTRLTVL.